Presented here are 11 T cell receptor beta chains from one specimen sequenced in a study of blood T cell repertoires in COVID-19. Assay: immunoSEQ multiplex PCR; the TCRdb copy retains only in-frame clones and omits some. The sample has over 200,000 clones; roughly nine tenths are singletons. The sample consisted of peripheral blood. These receptors all come from a man in his forties with acute or convalescent COVID-19.

The rearrangement joins TRBV10-2 to TRBJ1-5; D not certain. The CDR3 loop spans 15 amino acids. Germline V gives CDR1 WSHSY, CDR2 SAAADI. The ends were cut back, 0 bases at V and 0 bases at J, with 6 bases in the middle. The CDR3 here is CASSESSGSNQPQHF. CDR3 DNA: TGCGCCAGCAGTGAGTCGTCAGGTAGCAATCAGCCCCAGCATTTT.

The CDR3 DNA reads as TGTGCCAGCAGCAGCCCCGCGGGGGGGCCTAACTATGGCTACACCTTC. Translation: CASSSPAGGPNYGYTF. This chain links TRBV7-2 with TRBJ1-2, with D maybe TRBD1 (6 bases). The CDR3 runs to 16 residues. Germline CDR1 reads SGHTA; CDR2 reads FQGNSA. Trimming pared 5 bases from V and 0 bases from J, leaving 16 bases between.

CDR3 in amino acids: CATSDRGGRDNEQFF. CDR3 in DNA: TGTGCCACCAGTGATAGAGGGGGCAGGGACAATGAGCAGTTCTTC. The rearrangement links TRBV24-1 to TRBJ2-1, with 7 bases identical to TRBD1. The trim removed 3 bases at V and 5 bases at J, leaving 6 bases unmatched. Germline-derived CDR1 and CDR2 are KGHDR and SFDVKD. There are 15 residues in the CDR3.

The J gene is TRBJ2-7, the V gene TRBV18; TRBD1 aligns across 10 bases. CDR3 size: 15 residues. Germline lookup yields CDR1 KGHSH and CDR2 LQKENI. J lost 6 bases, V lost 3 bases, and 8 bases had no gene match. The CDR3 DNA sequence: TGTGCCAGCTCACCCGGGACAGGGGATCGCGGCGAGCAGTACTTC. It specifies CASSPGTGDRGEQYF.

The V gene is TRBV29-1, the J gene TRBJ2-2; D is uncertain. The CDR3 runs to 12 residues. The V gene lost 5 bases and the J gene lost 7 bases, with 11 bases spanning the gap. Germline V gene sequence: CDR1 SQVTM, CDR2 ANQGSEA. DNA of the CDR3: TGCAGCGTTACGGTTAACGGCGGGGAGCTGTTTTTT. This translates into CSVTVNGGELFF.

V usage is TRBV20-1 and J usage is TRBJ1-1, with TRBD1 as a possible D gene (6 bases). The CDR3 runs to 14 residues. V was clipped by 3 bases and J by 4 bases, with 15 bases between them. Germline CDR1 reads DFQATT; CDR2 reads SNEGSKA (reference sequence). CDR3 sequence (DNA): TGCAGTGCTAGTTCCCCTGGGGGCTTCACTGAAGCTTTCTTT. Its translation is CSASSPGGFTEAFF.

This clone turned up a few times. The CDR3 here is CASSFQWNTEAFF. CDR3 in DNA: TGTGCCAGCAGCTTCCAGTGGAACACTGAAGCTTTCTTT. The chain recombines TRBV7-9 with TRBJ1-1; D gene uncertain. In germline, CDR1 is SEHNR, CDR2 FQNEAQ (reference sequence). Trimming cost V 3 bases and J 1 base, with 6 bases left between them. This CDR3 is built from 13 residues.

This clone showed up just a few times. The V gene is TRBV6-1, the J gene TRBJ2-5, with unresolved D. This CDR3 is built from 13 residues. V shed 2 bases and J shed 3 bases, with 7 bases lying between them. Germline loops: CDR1 MNHNS, CDR2 SASEGT. DNA of the CDR3: TGTGCCAGCAGTGAAATGAGGAAAGAGACCCAGTACTTC. It specifies CASSEMRKETQYF.

DNA of the CDR3: TGTGCCAGCAGCCAAGAGACCCCGGGAGCCTACAATGAGCAGTTCTTC. Amino acid sequence: CASSQETPGAYNEQFF. The chain recombines TRBV14 with TRBJ2-1; the D gene is possibly TRBD2 (6 bases). The germline V gene encodes CDR1 SGHDN and CDR2 FVKESK. The V end was cut by 0 bases, the J end by 2 bases, with 11 bases between. The CDR3 is 16 amino acids.

The J gene is TRBJ1-2, the V gene TRBV6-5, with TRBD1 identical over 7 bases. The CDR3 is 12 residues long. The V gene end was trimmed by 5 bases and the J gene end by 4 bases; junction bases not matched to a gene: 1. CDR1 is MNHEY and CDR2 is SVGAGI in the germline V gene. CDR3 sequence: CASSPGGYGYTF. CDR3 in DNA: TGTGCCAGCAGTCCAGGGGGCTATGGCTACACCTTC.

This clone was detected only a few times. The chain recombines TRBV5-1 with TRBJ2-1, with 11 bases that match TRBD2. V lost 0 bases, J lost 7 bases, and 6 bases stayed unmatched. In germline, CDR1 is SGHRS, CDR2 YFSETQ. The CDR3 extends over 16 amino acids. The CDR3 DNA follows: TGCGCCAGCAGCTTGGAGGTACTAGCGGGAGCGAATGAGCAGTTCTTC. This gives the protein CASSLEVLAGANEQFF.